The clone carrying this T cell receptor (beta chain) occurred a few times. Its antigen is undetermined. The sample holds other DNA sequences that translate to the same CDR3. As every portion of the isolated RNA was reverse transcribed, the sequencing read expressed TCRB transcripts. Only in-frame clones appear in the TCRdb table, and some are missing; sequencing was by immunoSEQ multiplex PCR. This sample has fewer than 900,000 clones, with about a sixth found just once. The data were obtained in a study of beta chain features in type 1 diabetes. Study summary: Similarity in age, gender and cell yields was seen between patients and healthy donors. Study findings and constraints: Lower insertion and higher deletion counts appeared at VDJ junctions in type 1 diabetes patients.

The sequence came from a young woman in good health. Source material: naive CD4+ T cells from blood.

This chain's CDR3 is CASSVAGTDTQYF. Written as DNA, the CDR3 is TGTGCCAGCAGCGTAGCCGGCACAGATACGCAGTATTTT. The rearrangement joins TRBV9 to TRBJ2-3; D gene ambiguous. Germline CDR1 is SGDLS and CDR2 is YYNGEE. The germline V and J ends were trimmed by 0 bases and 1 base, with 3 bases remaining between them. There are 13 residues in the CDR3.